This TCR beta chain was recorded in a study of blood T cell repertoires in COVID-19. Study-level background: Some COVID-19 samples were acute and others convalescent; all came from the United States, Italy and Spain. The analysed material was cDNA or gDNA that came from T cells, B-cell-depleted T cells, or PBMCs.

Germline CDR1 reads KGHSH; CDR2 reads LQKENI. This CDR3 spans 18 amino acids. After removal of 5 bases from V and 3 bases from J, the junction contained 11 bases not matched to a gene. Per the study methods: Estimated nucleated cell counts came from reference gene primer amplification. Clones were read by immunoSEQ multiplex PCR, and TCRdb kept only the in-frame ones, dropping some. V and J calls and clone size are copied from that table; D and trimming were computed from the DNA. The sample has more than 200,000 clones; about nine tenths are singletons. The TCR was taken from a man in his 70s with acute or convalescent COVID-19. The chain uses TRBV18 and TRBJ2-1, with 12 positions matching TRBD2. Sequenced: peripheral blood. The DNA for the CDR3 is TGTGCCAGCTCAATCGGACTAGCGGGAATTCTCTTCTACAATGAGCAGTTCTTC. Translation gives CASSIGLAGILFYNEQFF.